This TCR beta chain was captured in a study of early T cells in non-severe SARS-CoV-2 infection (dated by TCRdb to the early 2020s). Looking at the study overall: Bulk RNA from unsorted whole blood was used for TCR sequencing, so alpha and beta chains could not be paired. Paper-wide results and their limitations: VDJdb matching was skewed toward anti-spike CD8 responses and likely underestimated virus-specific expansions, missing private and CD4 specificities.

Library preparation used 5' RACE. Sequenced using a NextSeq 500. The TCR library protocol attached unique molecular identifiers to individual cDNA molecules to correct for sequencing error and PCR bias. Sequencing covered both TCR alpha and beta chains, and within each sample the abundances of alpha and beta sequences were tightly co-correlated. As for how the authors treated the data: V gene, J gene and CDR3 annotation of TCR sequences was performed with Decombinator V4. TCRs were defined as expanded if a significant change between any two time points was detected under a Poisson model with p below 0.0001. TCR abundances were normalised to the total number of TCRs sequenced per sample and were expressed as counts per million. MAIT TCRs were defined by TRAV1-2 paired with TRAJ12, TRAJ20 or TRAJ33, and iNKT TCRs by TRAV10 paired with TRAJ18. VDJdb, accessed 1 November 2021, was searched for CMV, EBV and SARS-CoV-2 annotated TCRs, excluding TCRs annotated for multiple antigens. TCRdb reanalyzed the raw reads on its own, using fastp at Q25 for trimming and MiXCR for clone calling, and kept in-frame beta chains. Identical CDR3 protein sequences are pooled into one entry, listed with their most common genes and DNA. The V and J calls reflect TCRdb's pipeline rather than the authors' work. Present in this sample are 65,000 to 70,000 distinct CDR3 sequences, roughly an eighth of which were seen just once. The ten largest account for about 1.6% of the sample.

This clonotype is deemed medium-sized (0.01 to 0.1%). What this receptor recognizes is not known. There are no base qualities to consult, and no much larger clone falls within one base. From the cysteine up to the phenylalanine, the CDR3 has a length of 15 residues. Only the CDR3 DNA stays, 45 bases, in frame from base 1. For CDR1 and CDR2, the germline V gene (reference sequence) lists DFQATT and SNEGSKA. Compared with germline, V lacks 2 bases and J lacks 10 bases; bases without a gene match: 5. A case-control design nested within a healthcare worker cohort in London, UK, was used, with weekly nasopharyngeal swab PCR tests and blood sampling performed. Healthcare workers were recruited during the week of the UK lockdown, between 23 and 31 March 2020, and followed weekly for up to roughly 15 weeks.

This TCR was recovered from an adult who was a healthcare worker with PCR-confirmed SARS-CoV-2 infection or an uninfected control (not recorded which). The V gene is TRBV20-1 and the J gene is TRBJ2-1; a stretch of 16 junction bases matches TRBD2. The sequenced sample was whole blood. The sequence in DNA is TGCAGTGCTAGACCTGGGACTAGCGGGGGGGTAGAGCAGTTCTTC. Its translation is CSARPGTSGGVEQFF.